The T cell receptor beta chain described here comes from a study of blood T cell repertoires in COVID-19. Sequencing used immunoSEQ multiplex PCR; TCRdb keeps in-frame clones, though not all of them. The sample yields 150,000 to 200,000 clones, roughly 87% seen once. V lost 5 bases and J lost 0; bases outside the gene matches: 5. Germline CDR1 is SGHRS and CDR2 is YFSETQ. This CDR3 has 14 residues. This rearrangement joins TRBV5-1 to TRBJ2-7, with 7 positions matching TRBD2. Sequenced material: peripheral blood. The sequence was collected from a man younger than 30 who had recovered from COVID-19. In DNA form, the CDR3 reads TGCGCCAGCAGGGTAGCGGGCCCCTCCTACGAGCAGTACTTC. Translating gives CASRVAGPSYEQYF. The full variable domain, rest sourced from reference TRBV5-1 and TRBJ2-7, is KAGVTQTPRYLIKTRGQQVTLSCSPISGHRSVSWYQQTPGQGLQFLFEYFSETQRNKGNFPGRFSGRQFSNSRSEMNVSTLELGDSALYLCASRVAGPSYEQYFGPGTRLTVT.